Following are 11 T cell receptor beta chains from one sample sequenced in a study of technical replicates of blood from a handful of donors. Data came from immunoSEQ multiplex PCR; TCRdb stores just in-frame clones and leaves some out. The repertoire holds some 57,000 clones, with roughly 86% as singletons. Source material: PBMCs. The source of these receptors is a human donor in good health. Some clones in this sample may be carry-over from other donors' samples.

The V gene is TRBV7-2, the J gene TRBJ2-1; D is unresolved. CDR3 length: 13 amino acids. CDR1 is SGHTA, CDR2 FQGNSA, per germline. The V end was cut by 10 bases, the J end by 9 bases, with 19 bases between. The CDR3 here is CATRMSGEAEQFF. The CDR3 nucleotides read TGTGCCACGCGGATGAGTGGAGAGGCTGAGCAGTTCTTC.

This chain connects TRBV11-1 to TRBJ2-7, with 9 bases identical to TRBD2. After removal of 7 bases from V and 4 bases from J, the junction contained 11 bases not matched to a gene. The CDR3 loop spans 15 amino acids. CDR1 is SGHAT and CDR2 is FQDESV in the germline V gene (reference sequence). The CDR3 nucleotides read TGTGCCAGCAAAGAAGATAGCGGGGGATTATACGAGCAGTACTTC. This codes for CASKEDSGGLYEQYF.

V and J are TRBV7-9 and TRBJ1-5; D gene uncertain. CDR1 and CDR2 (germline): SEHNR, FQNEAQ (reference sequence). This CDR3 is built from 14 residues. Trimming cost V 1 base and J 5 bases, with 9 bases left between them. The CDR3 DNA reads TGTGCCAGCAGCTTAGTCGGGAGAGATCAGCCCCAGCATTTT. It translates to CASSLVGRDQPQHF.

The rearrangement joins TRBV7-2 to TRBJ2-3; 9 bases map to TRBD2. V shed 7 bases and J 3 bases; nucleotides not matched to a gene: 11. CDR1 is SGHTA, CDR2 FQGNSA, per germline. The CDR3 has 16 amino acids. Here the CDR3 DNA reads TGTGCCAGCACCCCTGGGGCGGGGGGGCCAACAGATACGCAGTATTTT. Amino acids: CASTPGAGGPTDTQYF.

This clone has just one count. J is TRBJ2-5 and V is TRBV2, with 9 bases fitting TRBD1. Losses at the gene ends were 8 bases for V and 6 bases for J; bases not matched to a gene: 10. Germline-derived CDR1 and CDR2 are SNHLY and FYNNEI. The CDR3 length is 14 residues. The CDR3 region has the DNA TGTGCCAGCCGCACAGGGGGCACAATGCAGACCCAGTACTTC. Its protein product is CASRTGGTMQTQYF.

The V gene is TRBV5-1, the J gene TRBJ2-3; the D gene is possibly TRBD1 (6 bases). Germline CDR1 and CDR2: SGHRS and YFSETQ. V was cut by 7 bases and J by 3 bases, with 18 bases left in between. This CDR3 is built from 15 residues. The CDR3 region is CASRPEGVGTDTQYF. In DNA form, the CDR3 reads TGCGCCAGCCGGCCCGAGGGGGTGGGTACAGATACGCAGTATTTT.

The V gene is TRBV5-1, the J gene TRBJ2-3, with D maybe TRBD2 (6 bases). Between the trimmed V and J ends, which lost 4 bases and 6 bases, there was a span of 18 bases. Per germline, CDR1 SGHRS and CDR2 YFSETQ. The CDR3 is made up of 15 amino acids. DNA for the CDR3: TGCGCCAGCAGCCAGGGCAGGAGGGGATTCGATACGCAGTATTTT. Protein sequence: CASSQGRRGFDTQYF.

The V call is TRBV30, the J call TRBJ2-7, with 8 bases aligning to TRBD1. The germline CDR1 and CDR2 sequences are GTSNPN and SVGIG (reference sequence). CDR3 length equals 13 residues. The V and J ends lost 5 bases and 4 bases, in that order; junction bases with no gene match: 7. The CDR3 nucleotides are TGTGCCTGGGTCTCCGGGACAGGATACGAGCAGTACTTC. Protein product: CAWVSGTGYEQYF.

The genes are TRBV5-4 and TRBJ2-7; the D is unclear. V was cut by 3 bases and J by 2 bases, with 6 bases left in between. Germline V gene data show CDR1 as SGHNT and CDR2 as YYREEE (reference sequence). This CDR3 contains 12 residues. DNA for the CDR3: TGTGCCAGCAGCTCCTCCCCCTACGAGCAGTACTTC. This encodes CASSSSPYEQYF.

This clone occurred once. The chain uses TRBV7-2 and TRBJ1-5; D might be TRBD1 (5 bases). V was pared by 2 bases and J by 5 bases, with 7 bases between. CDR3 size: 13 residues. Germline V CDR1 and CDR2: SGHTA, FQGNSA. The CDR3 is CASSLRGDQPQHF. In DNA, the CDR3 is TGTGCCAGCAGCTTAAGGGGCGATCAGCCCCAGCATTTT. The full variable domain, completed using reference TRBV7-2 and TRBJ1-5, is GAGVSQSPSNKVTEKGKDVELRCDPISGHTALYWYRQSLGQGLEFLIYFQGNSAPDKSGLPSDRFSAERTGGSVSTLTIQRTQQEDSAVYLCASSLRGDQPQHFGDGTRLSIL.

The CDR3 DNA reads TGCGCCAGCAGCCCGGACAGGGGCGGCTACACCTTC. Its protein product is CASSPDRGGYTF. This chain joins TRBV5-1 and TRBJ1-2; 9 bases are a match to TRBD1. CDR3 length: 12 residues. V trimming: 4 bases; J trimming: 8 bases; junction bases outside the gene matches: 3. Germline V gene sequence: CDR1 SGHRS, CDR2 YFSETQ.